This TCR beta chain derives from a study of graft-versus-host responses after intestinal transplantation. Of note for this clone: Its antigen is not identified.

The CDR3 consists of 17 residues. V lost 1 base and J lost 0, with 13 bases in between. Germline V gene lookup returns CDR1 LNHDA and CDR2 SQIVND (reference sequence). Clones were sequenced by immunoSEQ multiplex PCR, and TCRdb holds only the in-frame ones, with some missing. The table has around 67,000 clones, around 82% seen once; the top ten hold 0.39%. This TCR was sampled from a human donor who was the organ donor for an intestinal transplant. Specimen: unstimulated CD4+ T cells sorted from spleen or lymph node cells, collected before transplant. The chain couples TRBV19 to TRBJ1-5, with D perhaps matching TRBD1 (5 bases). CDR3 sequence reads: CASSIALDSNSNQPQHF. DNA of the CDR3: TGTGCCAGTAGTATAGCCCTCGACAGCAATAGCAATCAGCCCCAGCATTTT.